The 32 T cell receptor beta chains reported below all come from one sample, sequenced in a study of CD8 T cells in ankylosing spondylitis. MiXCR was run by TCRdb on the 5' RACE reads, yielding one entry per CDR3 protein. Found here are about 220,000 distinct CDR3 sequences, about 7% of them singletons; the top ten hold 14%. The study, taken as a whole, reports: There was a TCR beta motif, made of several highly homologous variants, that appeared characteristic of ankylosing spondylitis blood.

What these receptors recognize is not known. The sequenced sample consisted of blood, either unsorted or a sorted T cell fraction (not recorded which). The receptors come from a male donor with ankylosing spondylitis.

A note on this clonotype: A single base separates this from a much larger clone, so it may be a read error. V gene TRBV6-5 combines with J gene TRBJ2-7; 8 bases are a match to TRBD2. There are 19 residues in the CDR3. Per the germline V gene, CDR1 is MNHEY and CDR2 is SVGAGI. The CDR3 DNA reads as TGTGCCAGCACTTACTCGACTGCAACGAGAGCGGGAGCTCTCGACGAGCAGTACTTC. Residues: CASTYSTATRAGALDEQYF.

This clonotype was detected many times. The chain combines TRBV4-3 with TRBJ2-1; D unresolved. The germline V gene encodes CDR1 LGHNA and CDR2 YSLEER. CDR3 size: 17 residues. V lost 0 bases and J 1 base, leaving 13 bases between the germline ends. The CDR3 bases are TGCGCCAGCAGCCAAGATCCCTCGACCCGATCCTACAATGAGCAGTTCTTC. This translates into CASSQDPSTRSYNEQFF.

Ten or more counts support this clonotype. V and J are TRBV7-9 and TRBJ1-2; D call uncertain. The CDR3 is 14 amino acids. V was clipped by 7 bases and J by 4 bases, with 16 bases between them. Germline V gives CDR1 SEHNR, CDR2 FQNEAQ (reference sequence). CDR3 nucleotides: TGTGCCAGCACCCTCGGGGAGAGTGGCTATGGCTACACCTTC. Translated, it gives CASTLGESGYGYTF.

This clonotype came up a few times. The DNA of the CDR3 is TGCAGTGCTAGAGGACAAGCAACCTACAATGAGCAGTTCTTC. It yields the protein CSARGQATYNEQFF. The rearrangement joins TRBV20-1 to TRBJ2-1, with D unresolved. Per germline, CDR1 DFQATT and CDR2 SNEGSKA (reference sequence). This CDR3 region has 14 residues. V was shortened by 1 base and J by 2 bases, with 9 bases between the two germline ends.

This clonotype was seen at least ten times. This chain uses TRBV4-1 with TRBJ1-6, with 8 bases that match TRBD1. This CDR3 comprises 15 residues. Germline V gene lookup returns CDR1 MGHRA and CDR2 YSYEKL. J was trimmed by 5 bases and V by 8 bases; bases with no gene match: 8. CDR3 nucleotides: TGCGCCAGCCAGGACAGGGTCGGGAATAATTCACCCCTCCACTTT. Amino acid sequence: CASQDRVGNNSPLHF.

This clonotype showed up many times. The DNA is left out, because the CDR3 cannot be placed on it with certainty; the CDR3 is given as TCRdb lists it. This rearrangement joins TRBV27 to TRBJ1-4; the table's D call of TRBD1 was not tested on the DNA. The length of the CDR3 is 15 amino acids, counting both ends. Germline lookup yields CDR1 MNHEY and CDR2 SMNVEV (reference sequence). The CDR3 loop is CASSLSGRVEENCFF.

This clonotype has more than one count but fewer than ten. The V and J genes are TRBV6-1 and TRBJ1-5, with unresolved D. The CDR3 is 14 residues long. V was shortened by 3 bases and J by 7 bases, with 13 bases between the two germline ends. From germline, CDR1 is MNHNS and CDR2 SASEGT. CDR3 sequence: CASSDWISSQPQHF. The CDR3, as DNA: TGTGCCAGCAGTGACTGGATCTCAAGCCAGCCCCAGCATTTT.

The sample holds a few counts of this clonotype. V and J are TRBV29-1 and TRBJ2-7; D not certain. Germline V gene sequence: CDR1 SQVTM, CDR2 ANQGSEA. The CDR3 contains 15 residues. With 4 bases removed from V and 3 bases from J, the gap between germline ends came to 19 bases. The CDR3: CSVVLLGPQIYEQYF. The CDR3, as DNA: TGCAGCGTTGTCCTACTCGGGCCCCAAATCTACGAGCAGTACTTC.

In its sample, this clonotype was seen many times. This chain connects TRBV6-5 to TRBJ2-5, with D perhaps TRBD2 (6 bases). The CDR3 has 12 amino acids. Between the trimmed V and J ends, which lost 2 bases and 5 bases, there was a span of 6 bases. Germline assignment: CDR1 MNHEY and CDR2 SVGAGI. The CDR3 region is CASSYGGETQYF. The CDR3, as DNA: TGTGCCAGCAGTTACGGGGGGGAGACCCAGTACTTC.

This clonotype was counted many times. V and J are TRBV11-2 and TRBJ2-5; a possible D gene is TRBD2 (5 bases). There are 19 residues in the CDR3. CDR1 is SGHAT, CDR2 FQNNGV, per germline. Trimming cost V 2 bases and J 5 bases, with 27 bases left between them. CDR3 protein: CASSLTVPAMGRRVETQYF. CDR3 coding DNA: TGTGCCAGCAGCTTAACAGTCCCAGCAATGGGCCGGCGGGTTGAGACCCAGTACTTC. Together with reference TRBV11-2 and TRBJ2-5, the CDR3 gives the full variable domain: EAGVAQSPRYKIIEKRQSVAFWCNPISGHATLYWYQQILGQGPKLLIQFQNNGVVDDSQLPKDRFSAERLKGVDSTLKIQPAKLEDSAVYLCASSLTVPAMGRRVETQYFGPGTRLLVL.

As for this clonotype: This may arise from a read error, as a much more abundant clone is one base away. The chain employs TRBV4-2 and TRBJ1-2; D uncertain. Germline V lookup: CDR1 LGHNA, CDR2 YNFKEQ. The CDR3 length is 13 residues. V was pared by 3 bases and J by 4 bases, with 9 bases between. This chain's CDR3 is CASSHPSVYGYTF. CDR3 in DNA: TGTGCCAGCAGCCATCCGTCAGTCTATGGCTACACCTTC.

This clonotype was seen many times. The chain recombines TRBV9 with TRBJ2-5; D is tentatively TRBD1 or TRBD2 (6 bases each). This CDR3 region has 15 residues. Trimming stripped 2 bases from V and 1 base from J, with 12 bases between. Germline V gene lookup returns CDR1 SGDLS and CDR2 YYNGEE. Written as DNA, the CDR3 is TGTGCCAGCAGCGTGTCCGGGGGCACCCAAGAGACCCAGTACTTC. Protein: CASSVSGGTQETQYF.

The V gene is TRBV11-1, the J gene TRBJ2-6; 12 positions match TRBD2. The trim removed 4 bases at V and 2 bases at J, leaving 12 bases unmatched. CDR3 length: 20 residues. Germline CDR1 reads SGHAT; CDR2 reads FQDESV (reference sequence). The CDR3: CASSSRLRLAGVTGANVLTF. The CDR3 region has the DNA TGTGCCAGCAGCTCCCGCCTGCGACTAGCGGGAGTCACTGGGGCCAACGTCCTGACTTTC.

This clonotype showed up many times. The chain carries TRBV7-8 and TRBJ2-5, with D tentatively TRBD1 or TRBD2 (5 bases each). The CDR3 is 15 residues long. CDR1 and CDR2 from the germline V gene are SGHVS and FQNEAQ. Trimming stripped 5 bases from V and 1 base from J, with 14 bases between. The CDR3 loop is CASSLGTPVQETQYF. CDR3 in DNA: TGTGCCAGCAGCCTCGGGACGCCTGTCCAAGAGACCCAGTACTTC.

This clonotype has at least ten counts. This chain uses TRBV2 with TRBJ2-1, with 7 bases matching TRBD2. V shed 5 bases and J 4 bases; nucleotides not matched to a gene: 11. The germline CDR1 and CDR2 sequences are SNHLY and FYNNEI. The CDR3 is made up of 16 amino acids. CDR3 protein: CASSPRPTSPYNEQFF. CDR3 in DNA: TGTGCCAGCAGTCCCAGGCCGACTAGCCCTTACAATGAGCAGTTCTTC.

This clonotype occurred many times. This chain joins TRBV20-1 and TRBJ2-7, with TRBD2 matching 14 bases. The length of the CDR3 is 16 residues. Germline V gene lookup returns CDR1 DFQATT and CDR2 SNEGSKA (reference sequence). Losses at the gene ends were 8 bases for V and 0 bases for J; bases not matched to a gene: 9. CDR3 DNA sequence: TGCAGTCAAGAGGGACTAGCGGGGGCTAGCTCCTACGAGCAGTACTTC. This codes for CSQEGLAGASSYEQYF.

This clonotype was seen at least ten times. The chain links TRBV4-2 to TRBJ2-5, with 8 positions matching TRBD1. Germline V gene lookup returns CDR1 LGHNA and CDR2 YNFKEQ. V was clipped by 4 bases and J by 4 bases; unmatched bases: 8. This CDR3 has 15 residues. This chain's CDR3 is CASSRNDRGGETQYF. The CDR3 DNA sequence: TGTGCCAGCAGCCGAAACGACAGGGGTGGAGAGACCCAGTACTTC.

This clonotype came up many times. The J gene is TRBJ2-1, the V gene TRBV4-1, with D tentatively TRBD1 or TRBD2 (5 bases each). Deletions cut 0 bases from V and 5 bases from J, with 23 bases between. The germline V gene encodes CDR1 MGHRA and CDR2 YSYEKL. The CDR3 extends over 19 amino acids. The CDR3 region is CASSQDLHLRGAGNNEQFF. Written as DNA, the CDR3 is TGCGCCAGCAGCCAAGACCTCCACCTAAGGGGCGCGGGCAACAATGAGCAGTTCTTC.

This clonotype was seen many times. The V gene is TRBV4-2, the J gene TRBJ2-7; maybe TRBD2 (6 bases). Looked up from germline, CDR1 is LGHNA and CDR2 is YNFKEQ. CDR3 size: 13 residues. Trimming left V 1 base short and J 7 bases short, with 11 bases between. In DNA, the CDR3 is TGTGCCAGCAGCCAAGGGGAGGTCTCGGAGCAGTACTTC. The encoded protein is CASSQGEVSEQYF.

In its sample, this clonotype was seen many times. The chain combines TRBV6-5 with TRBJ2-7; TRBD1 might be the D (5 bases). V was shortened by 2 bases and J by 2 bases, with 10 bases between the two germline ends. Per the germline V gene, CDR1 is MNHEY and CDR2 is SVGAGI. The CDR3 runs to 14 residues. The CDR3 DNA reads TGTGCCAGCAGTTACGGACAAGTCCCCTACGAGCAGTACTTC. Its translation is CASSYGQVPYEQYF.

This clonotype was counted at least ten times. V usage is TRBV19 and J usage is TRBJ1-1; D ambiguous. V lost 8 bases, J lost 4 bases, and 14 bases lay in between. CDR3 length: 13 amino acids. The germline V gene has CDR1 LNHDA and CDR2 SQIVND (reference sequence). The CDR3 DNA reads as TGTGCCAGTGGGTTTCTGTTGGGCACTGAAGCTTTCTTT. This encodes CASGFLLGTEAFF. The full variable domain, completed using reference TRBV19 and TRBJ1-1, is DGGITQSPKYLFRKEGQNVTLSCEQNLNHDAMYWYRQDPGQGLRLIYYSQIVNDFQKGDIAEGYSVSREKKESFPLTVTSAQKNPTAFYLCASGFLLGTEAFFGQGTRLTVV.

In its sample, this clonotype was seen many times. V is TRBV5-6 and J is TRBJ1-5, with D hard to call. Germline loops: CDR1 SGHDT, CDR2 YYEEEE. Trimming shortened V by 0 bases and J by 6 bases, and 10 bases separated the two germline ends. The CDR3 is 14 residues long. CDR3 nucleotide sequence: TGTGCCAGCAGCTTGGGAGGGAGCGGTCAGCCCCAGCATTTT. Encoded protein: CASSLGGSGQPQHF.

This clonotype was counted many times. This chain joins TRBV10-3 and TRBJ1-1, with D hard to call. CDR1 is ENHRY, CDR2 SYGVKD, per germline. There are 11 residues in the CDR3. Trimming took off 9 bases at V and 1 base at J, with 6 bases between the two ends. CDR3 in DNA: TGTGCCATACGACAGAACACTGAAGCTTTCTTT. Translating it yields CAIRQNTEAFF.

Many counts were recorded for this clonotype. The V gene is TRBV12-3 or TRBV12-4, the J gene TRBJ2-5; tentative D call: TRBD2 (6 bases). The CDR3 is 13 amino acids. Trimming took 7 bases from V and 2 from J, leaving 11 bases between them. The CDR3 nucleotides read TGTGCCAGCACCCGGAGGGAGCAAGAGACCCAGTACTTC. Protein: CASTRREQETQYF.

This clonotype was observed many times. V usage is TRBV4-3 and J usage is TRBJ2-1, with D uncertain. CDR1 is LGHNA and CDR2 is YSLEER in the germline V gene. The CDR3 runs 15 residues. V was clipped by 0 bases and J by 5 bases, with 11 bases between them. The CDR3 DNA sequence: TGCGCCAGCAGCCAAGATGAGGTTTTTCACAATGAGCAGTTCTTC. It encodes CASSQDEVFHNEQFF.

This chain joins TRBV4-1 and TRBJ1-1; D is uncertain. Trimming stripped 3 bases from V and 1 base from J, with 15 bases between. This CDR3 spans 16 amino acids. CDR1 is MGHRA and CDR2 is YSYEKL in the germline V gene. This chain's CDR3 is CASSHPRGVANTEAFF. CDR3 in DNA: TGCGCCAGCAGCCATCCCCGCGGAGTTGCGAACACTGAAGCTTTCTTT.

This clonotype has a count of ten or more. Written as DNA, the CDR3 is TGTGCCATCAGTGAGATTGGGGGCGAGGCCGAGCAGTACTTC. It is translated as CAISEIGGEAEQYF. V usage is TRBV10-3 and J usage is TRBJ2-7; maybe TRBD1 (6 bases). The CDR3 runs 14 residues. Germline V gene data show CDR1 as ENHRY and CDR2 as SYGVKD. The germline V and J ends were trimmed by 2 bases and 6 bases, with 14 bases remaining between them.

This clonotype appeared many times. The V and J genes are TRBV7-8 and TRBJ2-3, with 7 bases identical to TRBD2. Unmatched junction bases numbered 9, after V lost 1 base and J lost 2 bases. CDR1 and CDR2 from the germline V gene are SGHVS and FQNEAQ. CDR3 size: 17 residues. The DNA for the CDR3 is TGTGCCAGCAGCTTAGTCGCCGGGACTATAACCACAGATACGCAGTATTTT. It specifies CASSLVAGTITTDTQYF.

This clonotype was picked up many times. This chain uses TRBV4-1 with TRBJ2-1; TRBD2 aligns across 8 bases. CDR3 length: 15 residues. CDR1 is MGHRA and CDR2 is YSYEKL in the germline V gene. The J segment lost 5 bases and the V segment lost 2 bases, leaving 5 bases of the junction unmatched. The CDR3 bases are TGCGCCAGCAGCCAACCGGGACTAGAGGACAATGAGCAGTTCTTC. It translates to CASSQPGLEDNEQFF.

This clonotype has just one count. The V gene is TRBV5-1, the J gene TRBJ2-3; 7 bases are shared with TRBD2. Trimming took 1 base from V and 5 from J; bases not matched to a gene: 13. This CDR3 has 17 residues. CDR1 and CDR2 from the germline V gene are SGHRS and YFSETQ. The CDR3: CASSLRDYPEGGDTQYF. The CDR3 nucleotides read TGCGCCAGCAGCTTGCGGGACTACCCGGAAGGAGGAGATACGCAGTATTTT.

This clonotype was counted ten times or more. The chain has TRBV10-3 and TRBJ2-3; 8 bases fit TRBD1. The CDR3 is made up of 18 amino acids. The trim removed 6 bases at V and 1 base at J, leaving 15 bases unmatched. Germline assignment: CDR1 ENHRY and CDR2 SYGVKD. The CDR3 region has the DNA TGTGCCATCAGATACCCAGTGGGGGACAGGAGGGGCACAGATACGCAGTATTTT. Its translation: CAIRYPVGDRRGTDTQYF.

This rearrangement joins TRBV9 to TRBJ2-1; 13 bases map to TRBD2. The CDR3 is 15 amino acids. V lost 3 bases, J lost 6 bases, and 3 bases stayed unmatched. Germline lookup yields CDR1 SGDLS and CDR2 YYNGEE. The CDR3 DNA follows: TGTGCCAGCAGCGGGGGACTAGCGGGGTTCAATGAGCAGTTCTTC. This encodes CASSGGLAGFNEQFF. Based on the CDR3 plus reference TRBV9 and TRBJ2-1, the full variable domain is DSGVTQTPKHLITATGQRVTLRCSPRSGDLSVYWYQQSLDQGLQFLIQYYNGEERAKGNILERFSAQQFPDLHSELNLSSLELGDSALYFCASSGGLAGFNEQFFGPGTRLTVL.